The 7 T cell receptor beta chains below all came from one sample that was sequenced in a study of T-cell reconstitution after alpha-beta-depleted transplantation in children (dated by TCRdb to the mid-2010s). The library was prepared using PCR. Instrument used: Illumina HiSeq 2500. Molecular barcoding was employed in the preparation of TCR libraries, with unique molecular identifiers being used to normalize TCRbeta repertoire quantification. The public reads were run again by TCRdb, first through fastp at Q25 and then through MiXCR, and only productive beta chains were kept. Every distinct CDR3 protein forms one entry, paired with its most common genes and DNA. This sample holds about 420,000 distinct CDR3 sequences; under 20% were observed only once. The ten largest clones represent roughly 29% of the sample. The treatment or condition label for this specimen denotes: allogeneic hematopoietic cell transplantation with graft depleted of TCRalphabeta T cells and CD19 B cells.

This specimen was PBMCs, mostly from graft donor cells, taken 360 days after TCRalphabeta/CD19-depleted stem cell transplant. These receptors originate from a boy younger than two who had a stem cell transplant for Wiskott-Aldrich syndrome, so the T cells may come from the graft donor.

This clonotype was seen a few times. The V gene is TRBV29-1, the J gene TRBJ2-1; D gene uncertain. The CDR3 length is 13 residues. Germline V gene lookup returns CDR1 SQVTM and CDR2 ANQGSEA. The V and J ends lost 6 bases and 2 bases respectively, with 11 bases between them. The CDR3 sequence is CSVTPPTYNEQFF. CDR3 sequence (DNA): TGCAGCGTGACACCCCCAACCTACAATGAGCAGTTCTTC.

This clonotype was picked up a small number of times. Here the CDR3 DNA reads TGCGCCAGCAGCGGGACTCAAGAGACCCAGTACTTC. Its translation: CASSGTQETQYF. The gene calls are TRBV5-1 and TRBJ2-5; D is perhaps TRBD2 (6 bases). Germline-derived CDR1 and CDR2 are SGHRS and YFSETQ. The CDR3 loop spans 12 amino acids. V was pared by 4 bases and J by 2 bases, with 6 bases between.

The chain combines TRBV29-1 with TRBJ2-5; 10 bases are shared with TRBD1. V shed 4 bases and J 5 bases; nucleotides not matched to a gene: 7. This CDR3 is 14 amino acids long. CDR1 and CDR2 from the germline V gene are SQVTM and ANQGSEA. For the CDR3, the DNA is TGCAGCGTTGGAGACAGGGGGCGCATGGAGACCCAGTACTTC. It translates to CSVGDRGRMETQYF.

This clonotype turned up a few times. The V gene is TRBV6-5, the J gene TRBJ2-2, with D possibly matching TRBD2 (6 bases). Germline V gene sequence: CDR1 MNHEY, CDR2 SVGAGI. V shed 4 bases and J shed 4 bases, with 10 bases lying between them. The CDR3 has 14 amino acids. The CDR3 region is CASSFSTSTGELFF. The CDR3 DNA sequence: TGTGCCAGCAGTTTCTCGACTAGCACCGGGGAGCTGTTTTTT.

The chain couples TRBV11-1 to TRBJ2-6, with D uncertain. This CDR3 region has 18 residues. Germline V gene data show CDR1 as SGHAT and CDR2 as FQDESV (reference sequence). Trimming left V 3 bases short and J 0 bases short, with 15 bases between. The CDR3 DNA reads TGTGCCAGCAGCTTCCGCTCTCCAGGAGCCTCTGGGGCCAACGTCCTGACTTTC. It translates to CASSFRSPGASGANVLTF.

The CDR3 spells CASTQGTSGTDTQYF. The CDR3 DNA reads as TGTGCCAGCACCCAAGGGACTAGCGGCACAGATACGCAGTATTTT. The chain recombines TRBV27 with TRBJ2-3, with 10 bases fitting TRBD2. The CDR3 loop spans 15 amino acids. Germline-derived CDR1 and CDR2 are MNHEY and SMNVEV (reference sequence). With 7 bases clipped from V and 1 base from J, the junction kept 5 bases outside the gene matches.

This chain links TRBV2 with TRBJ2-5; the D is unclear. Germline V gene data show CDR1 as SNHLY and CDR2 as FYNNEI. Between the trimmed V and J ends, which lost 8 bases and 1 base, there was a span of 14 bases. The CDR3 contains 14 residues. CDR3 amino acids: CASLSRATQETQYF. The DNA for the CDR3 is TGTGCCAGCCTCTCCAGAGCAACCCAAGAGACCCAGTACTTC.